The 23 T cell receptor beta chains below come from one sample, sequenced in a study of shared clonotypes between healthy human individuals. TCRdb's copy holds only in-frame clones and misses some; the assay was immunoSEQ multiplex PCR. Among a few million clones listed, just over 90% were seen once. Source material: naive CD4+ T cells sorted from blood. Subset noted: CD45RA+ positively selected. The source of these receptors is a young man in good health.

The CDR3 DNA sequence: TGTGCCAGCAGGGGAGCGGGGATAAACACCGGGGAGCTGTTTTTT. Protein product: CASRGAGINTGELFF. The chain combines TRBV27 with TRBJ2-2; 7 bases fit TRBD2. There are 15 residues in the CDR3. Germline CDR1 MNHEY, CDR2 SMNVEV (reference sequence). Trimming removed 6 bases from V and 2 bases from J; junction bases left unmatched: 6.

The chain links TRBV11-2 to TRBJ1-2, with 10 bases lining up with TRBD1. The germline CDR1 and CDR2 sequences are SGHAT and FQNNGV. V shed 4 bases, J shed 11 bases, and the junction held 16 bases outside the gene matches. There are 16 residues in the CDR3. Here the CDR3 reads CASSSERQGATPVYTF. CDR3 DNA sequence: TGTGCCAGCAGCTCCGAAAGACAGGGGGCGACCCCTGTTTACACCTTC. Supplemented by reference TRBV11-2 and TRBJ1-2, the full variable domain reads EAGVAQSPRYKIIEKRQSVAFWCNPISGHATLYWYQQILGQGPKLLIQFQNNGVVDDSQLPKDRFSAERLKGVDSTLKIQPAKLEDSAVYLCASSSERQGATPVYTFGSGTRLTVV.

Comments on this clone: The identical CDR3 is also encoded by other nucleotide sequences in the sample. The rearrangement links TRBV5-4 to TRBJ1-3, with D uncertain. V shed 1 base and J shed 0 bases, with 8 bases lying between them. CDR1 is SGHNT and CDR2 is YYREEE in the germline V gene (reference sequence). The CDR3 is 15 residues long. CDR3 nucleotides: TGTGCCAGCAGCTTGCGTCAGTCCTCTGGAAACACCATATATTTT. Amino acid sequence: CASSLRQSSGNTIYF.

The chain combines TRBV11-3 with TRBJ1-3, with D maybe TRBD1 (5 bases). The CDR3 spans 15 residues. In germline, CDR1 is SGHNT, CDR2 YENEEA. V was pared by 5 bases and J by 2 bases, with 13 bases between. The CDR3 reads CASSLGGGTGNTIYF. In DNA, the CDR3 is TGTGCCAGCAGCCTCGGGGGAGGAACTGGAAACACCATATATTTT.

This clone was found a few times. The J gene is TRBJ1-1, the V gene TRBV30; TRBD1 agrees at 7 bases. This CDR3 is 17 amino acids long. V shed 5 bases, J shed 1 base, and the junction held 16 bases outside the gene matches. CDR1 is GTSNPN and CDR2 is SVGIG in the germline V gene (reference sequence). The CDR3: CAWGKRDSQTPNTEAFF. CDR3 in DNA: TGTGCCTGGGGGAAGAGGGACAGTCAAACACCGAACACTGAAGCTTTCTTT.

V usage is TRBV5-6 and J usage is TRBJ2-1, with D tentatively TRBD2 (6 bases). CDR3 length equals 19 residues. Trimming removed 0 bases at V and 3 bases at J, with 22 bases between. In germline, CDR1 is SGHDT, CDR2 YYEEEE. DNA of the CDR3: TGTGCCAGCAGCTTGGGTGGCAAACTGCCGGGACTGCACTACAATGAGCAGTTCTTC. This gives the protein CASSLGGKLPGLHYNEQFF.

V is TRBV5-6 and J is TRBJ1-2, with D possibly TRBD1 on 5 matching bases. The germline V gene has CDR1 SGHDT and CDR2 YYEEEE. V lost 3 bases to trimming and J lost 7 bases, with 13 bases between them. The CDR3 is 13 amino acids. The CDR3 here is CASSSQRTFGYTF. In DNA form, the CDR3 reads TGTGCCAGCAGCTCTCAACGGACATTTGGCTACACCTTC.

The gene calls are TRBV5-1 and TRBJ2-5; possibly TRBD2 for D (7 bases). The CDR3 sequence is 15 residues long. Germline V gene sequence: CDR1 SGHRS, CDR2 YFSETQ. Trimming removed 3 bases at V and 5 bases at J, with 17 bases between. The CDR3 coding sequence is TGCGCCAGCAGCTCCCAGGCGGGGGCGCGGGAGACCCAGTACTTC. Its protein is CASSSQAGARETQYF.

The genes are TRBV9 and TRBJ2-1, with D possibly matching TRBD1 (6 bases). The CDR3 extends over 15 amino acids. CDR1 is SGDLS and CDR2 is YYNGEE in the germline V gene. Trimming removed 0 bases from V and 5 bases from J, with 12 bases in between. In nucleotides, the CDR3 is TGTGCCAGCAGCGTAGGAGTACAGGGCCACAATGAGCAGTTCTTC. It codes for CASSVGVQGHNEQFF.

About this clone: Additional DNA sequences in this sample encode the identical CDR3. The rearrangement uses TRBV5-4 and TRBJ1-2; 8 bases are a match to TRBD1. The germline V gene encodes CDR1 SGHNT and CDR2 YYREEE (reference sequence). The CDR3 contains 12 residues. The V gene end was trimmed by 0 bases and the J gene end by 8 bases; junction bases not matched to a gene: 0. The CDR3 region has the DNA TGTGCCAGCAGCTTGGCAGGGGGCGGCTACACCTTC. It yields the protein CASSLAGGGYTF.

This chain uses TRBV29-1 with TRBJ2-5; 10 bases line up with TRBD1. TRBJ2-7 matches the DNA end more closely, so the J call is doubtful. The germline V gene has CDR1 SQVTM and CDR2 ANQGSEA. The CDR3 is 13 residues long. The CDR3 DNA sequence: TGCAGCGTTGTCGGGACAGGGGTCTACGAGCAGTACTTC. This gives the protein CSVVGTGVYEQYF.

The chain employs TRBV4-1 and TRBJ1-1; 10 nucleotides agree with TRBD1. Germline trimming cut 0 bases from V and 3 bases from J; bases unmatched to any gene: 10. CDR1 is MGHRA, CDR2 YSYEKL, per germline. The CDR3 length is 18 residues. The CDR3 nucleotides are TGCGCCAGCAGCCAAGAGGGACAGGGGTGGGAAGTTGACACTGAAGCTTTCTTT. Translating gives CASSQEGQGWEVDTEAFF.

J is TRBJ2-7 and V is TRBV11-2; 10 bases are shared with TRBD2. V shed 2 bases and J 0 bases; nucleotides not matched to a gene: 10. The CDR3 is made up of 18 amino acids. CDR1 and CDR2 (germline): SGHAT, FQNNGV. The CDR3 reads CASSLLFSGGHSSYEQYF. Here the CDR3 DNA reads TGTGCCAGCAGCTTATTGTTTAGCGGGGGGCATAGCTCCTACGAGCAGTACTTC.

The V gene is TRBV6-6, the J gene TRBJ1-4, with 10 bases identical to TRBD1. V gave up 5 bases and J gave up 8 bases; unmatched junction bases: 5. CDR1 is MNHNY and CDR2 is SVGAGI in the germline V gene (reference sequence). This CDR3 spans 14 amino acids. DNA of the CDR3: TGTGCCAGCAGTGGCGGGACAGGGGAAGAAAAACTGTTTTTT. Amino acids: CASSGGTGEEKLFF.

This rearrangement joins TRBV10-3 to TRBJ2-3, with a possible D match to TRBD1 (6 bases). The germline V and J ends were trimmed by 7 bases and 0 bases, with 14 bases remaining between them. CDR1 is ENHRY, CDR2 SYGVKD, per germline. CDR3 size: 15 residues. CDR3 in DNA: TGTGCCATCAATAGGGACACCAAAAGCACAGATACGCAGTATTTT. Translated: CAINRDTKSTDTQYF.

Here the CDR3 DNA reads TGTGCCAGCAGTGAAGGGCTAGCGGGGACCAATGAGCAGTTCTTC. Translating gives CASSEGLAGTNEQFF. The V and J genes are TRBV2 and TRBJ2-1; TRBD2 matches 9 bases. Germline V lookup: CDR1 SNHLY, CDR2 FYNNEI. The CDR3 covers 15 residues. V trimming: 1 base; J trimming: 6 bases; junction bases outside the gene matches: 4.

The sample holds one count of this clone. CDR3 sequence: CASSSTGTGIYNEQFF. The CDR3 coding sequence is TGTGCCAGCAGCTCAACCGGGACTGGGATCTACAATGAGCAGTTCTTC. J is TRBJ2-1 and V is TRBV7-9; maybe TRBD2 (6 bases). Deletions cut 4 bases from V and 3 bases from J, with 16 bases between. CDR1 SEHNR and CDR2 FQNEAQ come from the germline V gene (reference sequence). The CDR3 contains 16 residues.

This sequence joins TRBV4-3 and TRBJ2-5; 8 positions agree with TRBD2. With V trimmed by 0 bases and J by 2 bases, 5 bases remained unmatched. This CDR3 contains 16 residues. Looked up from germline, CDR1 is LGHNA and CDR2 is YSLEER. The CDR3 loop reads CASSQDRRGGQETQYF. In DNA form, the CDR3 reads TGCGCCAGCAGCCAAGACCGACGGGGGGGGCAAGAGACCCAGTACTTC.

The chain links TRBV6-6 to TRBJ2-5; 10 bases align to TRBD2. J gave up 2 bases and V 5 bases, and 8 bases lay outside the gene matches. The CDR3 loop spans 16 amino acids. From germline, CDR1 is MNHNY and CDR2 SVGAGI (reference sequence). CDR3 DNA: TGTGCCAGCAGTCCTCTAAGCGGGAGGGTGCAAGAGACCCAGTACTTC. Protein: CASSPLSGRVQETQYF.

This chain joins TRBV9 and TRBJ1-1; 9 nucleotides line up with TRBD1. This CDR3 spans 15 amino acids. V lost 4 bases and J lost 5; bases outside the gene matches: 9. The germline V gene encodes CDR1 SGDLS and CDR2 YYNGEE. CDR3 amino acids: CASSPGGTGSTEAFF. In nucleotides, the CDR3 is TGTGCCAGCAGCCCCGGCGGGACAGGGTCGACTGAAGCTTTCTTT.

The chain couples TRBV5-1 to TRBJ1-1, with D possibly TRBD1 on 6 matching bases. The ends were cut back, 5 bases at V and 0 bases at J, with 11 bases in the middle. The germline V gene encodes CDR1 SGHRS and CDR2 YFSETQ. CDR3 length: 14 residues. The CDR3 DNA reads as TGCGCCAGCAGACAGGGAGCCCTGAACACTGAAGCTTTCTTT. This sequence encodes CASRQGALNTEAFF.

The V and J genes are TRBV7-8 and TRBJ1-3, with TRBD1 identical over 7 bases. The ends lost 1 base at V and 2 bases at J; junction bases unmatched: 2. Germline V gene sequence: CDR1 SGHVS, CDR2 FQNEAQ. This CDR3 comprises 15 residues. This CDR3 reads CASSLEGTAGNTIYF. CDR3 bases: TGTGCCAGCAGCTTAGAAGGGACAGCTGGAAACACCATATATTTT.

The CDR3 DNA follows: TGTGCCAGCAGCCTTCCCTCCCAAGAGACCCAGTACTTC. This translates into CASSLPSQETQYF. The rearrangement links TRBV6-1 to TRBJ2-5; D is uncertain. CDR3 length equals 13 residues. Germline lookup yields CDR1 MNHNS and CDR2 SASEGT. V was clipped by 6 bases and J by 1 base, with 9 bases between them.